This entry is about one T cell receptor (beta chain). The target antigen is unknown. The sample originates from a study of beta chain features in type 1 diabetes. What was sequenced were expressed TCRB transcripts, since all of the isolated RNA had been reverse transcribed. TCRdb's copy holds only in-frame clones and misses some; the assay was immunoSEQ multiplex PCR. The profile shows approximately 340,000 clones, over 12% of them singletons. The germline CDR1 and CDR2 sequences are SGHNT and YYREEE (reference sequence). V gave up 4 bases and J gave up 6 bases, with 14 bases separating them. The CDR3 is made up of 13 amino acids. Broader study findings: Relative to healthy donors, patients appeared to have naive, central memory and Treg TCRB repertoires that were more similar. Sequencing of cDNA might inflate the share of cells that strongly express TCR.

The clonotype originates from a woman aged 18-29 years in good health. Source material: naive CD4+ T cells from blood. This chain connects TRBV5-4 to TRBJ2-7; D uncertain. The CDR3 nucleotides read TGTGCCAGCAGCCCGTCCCGCGGAAGCGAGCAGTACTTC. As protein: CASSPSRGSEQYF.